This T cell receptor beta chain is drawn from a study of human T cells and chemical hapten exposure (dated by TCRdb to the early 2020s). About the full investigation: For sensitization, 2% DPC in acetone was applied to a roughly 2 cm by roughly 2 cm area of upper inner arm skin. The study tracked peripheral blood TCR repertoire changes in vivo during primary and secondary sensitization to the hapten diphenylcyclopropenone (DPC) in alopecia patients. Patch testing was performed on the upper back with Finn chambers containing 0.01% DPC, and the patch tests were scored after 6 days according to International Contact Dermatitis Research Group standards. For TCR sequencing, blood came from twenty-nine alopecia patients at anywhere from one to four time points (pre-sensitization, 2, 6 and 24 weeks). Throughout the study period of about 22 weeks, patients also received therapeutic DPC doses to the scalp every week. Blood was sampled from patients pre-sensitization (week 0) and at 2, 6 and about 24 weeks after DPC sensitization. Libraries were pooled for sequencing, and per-sample TCR yields varied mainly because of small differences in library volumes within the pool. The patient cohort, mostly female, included alopecia areata with under or over 50% scalp involvement, alopecia totalis and alopecia universalis.

The sample's time point label is to be understood as: pre-sensitization, week 0. The treatment or condition label for this specimen denotes: therapeutic diphenylcyclopropenone sensitization with weekly scalp DPC. At each patch-test visit, blood was drawn before the patch test was applied. Eligible patients were aged 18 to 70, diagnosed with alopecia, deemed suitable for DPC therapy, and excluded if pregnant. Total RNA was extracted from unfractionated whole blood that had been collected in Tempus Blood RNA tubes. What the study reported, not specific to this receptor: The number of PT1 expanded TCRs positively correlated with patch test score, significant at thresholds 8, 16 and 32 but not 4. Compared with pre-sensitization or healthy control sets, expanded TCRs formed significantly more large CDR3 similarity clusters, which is consistent with antigen-driven responses. Repeated subsampling changed both the strength of the expansion versus patch-test correlation and the threshold at which the correlation became significant. Because all patients had alopecia, a presumed autoimmune disease, the immune response of the patients might differ from that of healthy individuals. No change with DPC sensitization was found in the number of TCRs above 1 in 1000 frequency, and no evidence of global repertoire structure alterations was found.

This clonotype was observed a few times. Its antigen is unknown. No much larger clone is present one base from it, and per-base qualities are unavailable. The CDR3 holds 13 amino acids from the cysteine to the phenylalanine. Kept here is only the CDR3 DNA, which spans 39 bases and is read in frame from base 1. From the germline V gene, CDR1 is SGDLS and CDR2 is YYNGEE. V loses 6 bases, J loses 6 bases, and the germline ends lie 12 bases apart. The library was made by RACE. The listed sequencing device is NextSeq 500. Library preparation attached unique molecular identifiers to individual cDNA molecules for quantitative, reproducible TCR counting. Each blood RNA sample was used to sequence both TCR alpha and TCR beta chains. As for the authors' bioinformatics: A median of about 87,000 TCRs per sample was observed, with a range of roughly 23,224 to 750,000. The Decombinator software suite was used to annotate the V, J and CDR3 of the TCR reads. For PS versus PT1 abundance plots, all samples were subsampled to the same number of TCRs (28,000). TCRs were defined as expanded if absent before sensitization and observed at least eight times at the 2-week time point. TCRdb reanalyzed the raw reads on its own, using fastp at Q25 for trimming and MiXCR for clone calling, and kept in-frame beta chains. All rows with the same CDR3 protein become a single entry with the most common DNA and genes. The V and J calls were not made by the authors but by TCRdb's processing. In this sample the table shows 300,000 to 450,000 distinct CDR3 sequences, about 5.4% of which occur a single time. The top ten clonotypes cover around 8% of the sample.

The chain couples TRBV9 to TRBJ2-2; a weak D assignment points to TRBD2 (5 bases agree). Sample: whole blood, taken in connection with sensitization to the hapten diphenylcyclopropenone (DPC). The source of this sequence is a woman aged 18-35 years with alopecia areata. Some clones in this sample may be carry-over from other donors' samples. The DNA sequence is given as TGTGCCAGCACCCCCGGGGTTGCCGGGGAGCTGTTTTTT. It is translated as CASTPGVAGELFF.